The present entry profiles one T cell receptor (beta chain) with its context. Antigen specificity is unknown. TCRdb's copy holds only in-frame clones and misses some; the assay was immunoSEQ multiplex PCR. In the table there are 45,000 or so clones, 75% to 85% of which are singletons. The sample comes from a study of T cell responses to AZD1222 COVID-19 vaccine. General study points: Researchers report vaccine-associated CD4 TCRs spanning spike, with dominance at 160-218 and 743-854.

In germline, CDR1 is MDHEN, CDR2 SYDVKM. CDR3 length: 18 amino acids. The V end was cut by 6 bases, the J end by 0 bases, with 22 bases between. The clonotype comes from an adult in good health. Material: peripheral blood, obtained on day 0 of AZD1222 vaccination. The V gene is TRBV28, the J gene TRBJ2-3; perhaps TRBD1 as D (5 bases). The CDR3 sequence is CASSHHTRASPSTDTQYF. The CDR3 DNA sequence: TGTGCCAGCAGCCATCATACCAGGGCTTCCCCTAGCACAGATACGCAGTATTTT.